The rows below give T cell receptor beta chains drawn from one sample of a study of T cell changes during pregnancy in multiple sclerosis. Assay used: immunoSEQ multiplex PCR; TCRdb lists only in-frame clones, some missing. Counted here are tens of thousands of clones, around 89% occurring once; the ten biggest clones make up 6% to 7.5%. Sequenced material: CD8+ T cells from peripheral blood mononuclear cells, taken in the second trimester of pregnancy. The source is a female donor with multiple sclerosis, enrolled in a pregnancy study. The conserved cysteine and the conserved F or W are not part of the CDR3 here. Each record gives: J gene, V gene, CDR3 protein.

>TRBJ2-7|TRBV7-9
ASSLSREGPYEQY
>TRBJ2-1|TRBV4-3
ASSQAALGREQF
>TRBJ2-7|TRBV4-3
ASSQGTRGIYEQY
>TRBJ2-1|TRBV4-3
ASSQSPGESSSYNEQF
>TRBJ1-4|TRBV10-1
AREGRVTNEKLF
>TRBJ2-6|TRBV7-3
ASSFTAGANVLT
>TRBJ1-2|TRBV5-1
ASSWFTGTPEGYT
>TRBJ2-5|TRBV14
ASSQGRDRVEETQY
>TRBJ2-1|TRBV5-5
ASSLLGPFGF
>TRBJ2-3|TRBV5-1
ASSAGTSGPTDTQY
>TRBJ1-2|TRBV6-1
ASSGTGANYGYT
>TRBJ2-5|TRBV9
ASSVGERELQETQY
>TRBJ2-2|TRBV29-1
SVVGGDQNTGELF
>TRBJ1-1|TRBV18
ASSPPPGHEAF
>TRBJ2-7|TRBV19
ASSILAGAYEQY
>TRBJ2-7|TRBV7-2
ASSLRTQLAGVLHEQY
>TRBJ2-7|TRBV5-1
ASSFDTYEQY
>TRBJ2-2|TRBV7-9
ASSNPEGTGNTGELF
>TRBJ2-1|TRBV29-1
SVEEQGLAEHNEQF
>TRBJ1-1|TRBV19
ASSFGGLLNTEAF
>TRBJ1-5|TRBV6-1
ASVEQVDGRPQH
>TRBJ1-5|TRBV6-5
ASSQGGSDQPQH